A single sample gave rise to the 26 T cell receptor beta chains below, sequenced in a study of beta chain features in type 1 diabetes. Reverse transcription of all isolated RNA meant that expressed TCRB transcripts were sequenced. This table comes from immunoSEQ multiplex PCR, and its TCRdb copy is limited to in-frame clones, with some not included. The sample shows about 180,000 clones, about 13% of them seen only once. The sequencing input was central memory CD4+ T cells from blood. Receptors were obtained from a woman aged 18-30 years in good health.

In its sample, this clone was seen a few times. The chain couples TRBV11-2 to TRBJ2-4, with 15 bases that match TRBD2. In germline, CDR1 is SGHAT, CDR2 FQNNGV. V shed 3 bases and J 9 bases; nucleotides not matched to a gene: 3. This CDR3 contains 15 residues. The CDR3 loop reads CASSFRTSGRAIQYF. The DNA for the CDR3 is TGTGCCAGCAGCTTTAGGACTAGCGGGAGGGCCATTCAGTACTTC.

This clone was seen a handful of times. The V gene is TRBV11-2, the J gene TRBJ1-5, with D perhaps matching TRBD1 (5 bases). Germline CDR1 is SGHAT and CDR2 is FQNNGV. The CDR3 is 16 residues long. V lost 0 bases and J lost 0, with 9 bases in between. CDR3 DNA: TGTGCCAGCAGCTTAGATTCCAGGGTTAGCAATCAGCCCCAGCATTTT. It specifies CASSLDSRVSNQPQHF. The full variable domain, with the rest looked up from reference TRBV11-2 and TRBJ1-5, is EAGVAQSPRYKIIEKRQSVAFWCNPISGHATLYWYQQILGQGPKLLIQFQNNGVVDDSQLPKDRFSAERLKGVDSTLKIQPAKLEDSAVYLCASSLDSRVSNQPQHFGDGTRLSIL.

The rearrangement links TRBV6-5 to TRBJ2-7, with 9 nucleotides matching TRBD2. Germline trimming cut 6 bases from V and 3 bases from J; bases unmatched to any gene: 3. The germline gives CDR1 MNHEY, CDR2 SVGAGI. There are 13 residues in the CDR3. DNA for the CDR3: TGTGCCAGCAGGCGGGGGGGTATCTACGAGCAGTACTTC. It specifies CASRRGGIYEQYF.

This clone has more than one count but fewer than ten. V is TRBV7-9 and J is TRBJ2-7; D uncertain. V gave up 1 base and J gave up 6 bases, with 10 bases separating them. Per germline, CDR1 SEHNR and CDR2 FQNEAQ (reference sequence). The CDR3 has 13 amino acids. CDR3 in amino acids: CASSLVMRGEQYF. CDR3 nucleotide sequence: TGTGCCAGCAGCTTAGTTATGCGAGGCGAGCAGTACTTC.

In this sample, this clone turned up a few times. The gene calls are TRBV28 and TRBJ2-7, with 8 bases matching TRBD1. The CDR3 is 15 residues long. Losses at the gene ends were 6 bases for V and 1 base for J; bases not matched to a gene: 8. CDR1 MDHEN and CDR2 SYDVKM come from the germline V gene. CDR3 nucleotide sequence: TGTGCCAGCAGGGCGGACAGGGTCCTATCCTACGAGCAGTACTTC. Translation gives CASRADRVLSYEQYF.

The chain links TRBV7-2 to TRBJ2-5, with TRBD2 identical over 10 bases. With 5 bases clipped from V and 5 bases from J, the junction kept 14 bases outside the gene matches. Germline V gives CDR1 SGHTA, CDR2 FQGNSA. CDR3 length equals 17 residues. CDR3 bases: TGTGCCAGCAGCCCGTCCAGTGGAGCGGGAGGGAGCGAGACCCAGTACTTC. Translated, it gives CASSPSSGAGGSETQYF.

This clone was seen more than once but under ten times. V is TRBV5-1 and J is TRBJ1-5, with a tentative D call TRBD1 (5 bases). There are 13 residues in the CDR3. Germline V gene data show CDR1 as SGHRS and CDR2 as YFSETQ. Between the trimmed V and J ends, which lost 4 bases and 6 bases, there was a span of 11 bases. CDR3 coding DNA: TGCGCCAGCAGCCAGGGTGGTGGTCAGCCCCAGCATTTT. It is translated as CASSQGGGQPQHF. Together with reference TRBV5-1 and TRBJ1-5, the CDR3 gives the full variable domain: KAGVTQTPRYLIKTRGQQVTLSCSPISGHRSVSWYQQTPGQGLQFLFEYFSETQRNKGNFPGRFSGRQFSNSRSEMNVSTLELGDSALYLCASSQGGGQPQHFGDGTRLSIL.

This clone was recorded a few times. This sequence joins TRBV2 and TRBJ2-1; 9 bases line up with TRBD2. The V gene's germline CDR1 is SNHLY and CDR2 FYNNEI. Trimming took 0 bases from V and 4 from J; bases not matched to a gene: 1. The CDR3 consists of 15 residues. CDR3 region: CASSEASGGYNEQFF. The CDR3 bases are TGTGCCAGCAGTGAAGCCAGCGGGGGGTACAATGAGCAGTTCTTC. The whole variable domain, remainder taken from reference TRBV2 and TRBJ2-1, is EPEVTQTPSHQVTQMGQEVILRCVPISNHLYFYWYRQILGQKVEFLVSFYNNEISEKSEIFDDQFSVERPDGSNFTLKIRSTKLEDSAMYFCASSEASGGYNEQFFGPGTRLTVL.

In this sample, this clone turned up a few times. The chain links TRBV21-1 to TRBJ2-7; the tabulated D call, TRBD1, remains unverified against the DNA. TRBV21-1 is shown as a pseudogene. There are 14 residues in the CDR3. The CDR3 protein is CASSRRDRPYEQYF. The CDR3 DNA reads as TGTGCCAGCAGCCGACGGGACAGACCCTACGAGCAGTACTTC.

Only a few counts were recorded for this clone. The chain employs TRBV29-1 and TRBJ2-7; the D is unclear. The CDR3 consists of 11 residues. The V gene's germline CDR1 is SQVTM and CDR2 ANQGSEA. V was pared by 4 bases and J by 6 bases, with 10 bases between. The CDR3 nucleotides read TGCAGCGTTGCGGGTAGGAGCGAGCAGTACTTC. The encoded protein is CSVAGRSEQYF.

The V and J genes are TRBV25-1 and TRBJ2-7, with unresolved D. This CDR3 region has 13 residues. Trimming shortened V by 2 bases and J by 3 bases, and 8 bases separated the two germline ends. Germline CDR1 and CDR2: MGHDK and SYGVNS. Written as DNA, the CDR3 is TGTGCCAGCAGTGAACGTCGGAGCTACGAGCAGTACTTC. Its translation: CASSERRSYEQYF.

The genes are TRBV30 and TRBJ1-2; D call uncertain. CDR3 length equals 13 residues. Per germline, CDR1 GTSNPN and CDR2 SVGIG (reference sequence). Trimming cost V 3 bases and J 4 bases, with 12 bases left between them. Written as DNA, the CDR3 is TGTGCCTGGAGCGCCACAGCTCCCTATGGCTACACCTTC. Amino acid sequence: CAWSATAPYGYTF.

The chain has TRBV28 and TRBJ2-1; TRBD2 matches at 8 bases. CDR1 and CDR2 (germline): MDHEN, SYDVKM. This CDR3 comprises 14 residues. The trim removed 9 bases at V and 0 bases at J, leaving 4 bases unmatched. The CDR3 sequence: CASQSGSSYNEQFF. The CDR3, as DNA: TGTGCCAGTCAGAGCGGGAGCTCCTACAATGAGCAGTTCTTC.

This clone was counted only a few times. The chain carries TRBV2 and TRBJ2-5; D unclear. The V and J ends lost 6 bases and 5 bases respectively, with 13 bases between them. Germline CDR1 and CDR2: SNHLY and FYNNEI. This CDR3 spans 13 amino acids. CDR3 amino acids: CASRKTAPETQYF. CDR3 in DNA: TGTGCCAGCAGAAAGACTGCTCCGGAGACCCAGTACTTC.

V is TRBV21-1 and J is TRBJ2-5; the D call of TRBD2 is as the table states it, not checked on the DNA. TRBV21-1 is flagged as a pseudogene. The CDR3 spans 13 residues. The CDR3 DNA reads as TGTGCCAGCAGCAAACGGGTCGAAGAGACCCAGTACTTC. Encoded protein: CASSKRVEETQYF.

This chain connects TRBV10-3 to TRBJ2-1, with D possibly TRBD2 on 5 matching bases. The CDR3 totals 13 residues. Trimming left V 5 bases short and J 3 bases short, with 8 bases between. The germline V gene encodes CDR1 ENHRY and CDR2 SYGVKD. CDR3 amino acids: CAISLEVYNEQFF. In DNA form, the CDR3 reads TGTGCCATCAGTCTGGAGGTCTACAATGAGCAGTTCTTC.

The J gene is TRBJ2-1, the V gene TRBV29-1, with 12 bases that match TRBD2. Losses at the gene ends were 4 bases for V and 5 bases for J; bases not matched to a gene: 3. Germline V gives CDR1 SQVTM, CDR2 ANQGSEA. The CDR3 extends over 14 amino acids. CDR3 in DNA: TGCAGCGTTGTGGGACTAGCGGGTAACAATGAGCAGTTCTTC. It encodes CSVVGLAGNNEQFF.

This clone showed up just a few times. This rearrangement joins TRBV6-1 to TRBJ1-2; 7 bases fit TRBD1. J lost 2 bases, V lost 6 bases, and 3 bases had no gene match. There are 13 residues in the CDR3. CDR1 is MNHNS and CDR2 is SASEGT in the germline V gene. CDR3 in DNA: TGTGCCAGCAGGGCGGGACAGAACTATGGCTACACCTTC. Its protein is CASRAGQNYGYTF.

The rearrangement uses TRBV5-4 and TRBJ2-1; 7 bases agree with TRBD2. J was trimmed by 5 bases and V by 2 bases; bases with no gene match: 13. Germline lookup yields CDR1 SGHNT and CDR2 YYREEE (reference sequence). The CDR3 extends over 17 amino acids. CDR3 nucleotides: TGTGCCAGCAGCTTAGGTCCGAGCGGGATAACGGACAATGAGCAGTTCTTC. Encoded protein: CASSLGPSGITDNEQFF.

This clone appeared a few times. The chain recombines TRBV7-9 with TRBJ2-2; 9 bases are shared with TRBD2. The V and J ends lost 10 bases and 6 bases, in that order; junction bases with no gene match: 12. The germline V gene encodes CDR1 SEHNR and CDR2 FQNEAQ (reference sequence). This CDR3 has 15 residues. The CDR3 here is CATGAEGLAAGELFF. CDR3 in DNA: TGTGCCACCGGGGCGGAGGGACTAGCCGCCGGGGAGCTGTTTTTT.

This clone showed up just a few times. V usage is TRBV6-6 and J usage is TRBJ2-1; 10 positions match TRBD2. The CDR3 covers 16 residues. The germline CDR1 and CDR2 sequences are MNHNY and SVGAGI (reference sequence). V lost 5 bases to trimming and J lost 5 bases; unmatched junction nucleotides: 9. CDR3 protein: CASSPPGLASDNEQFF. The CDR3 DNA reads TGTGCCAGCAGTCCCCCGGGACTAGCGTCAGACAATGAGCAGTTCTTC.

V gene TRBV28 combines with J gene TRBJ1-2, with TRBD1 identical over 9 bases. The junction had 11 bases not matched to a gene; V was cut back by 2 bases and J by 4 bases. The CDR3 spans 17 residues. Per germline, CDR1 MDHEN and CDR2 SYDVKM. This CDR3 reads CASSLGVGDREIYGYTF. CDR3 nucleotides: TGTGCCAGCAGTTTAGGAGTGGGGGACAGGGAGATCTATGGCTACACCTTC.

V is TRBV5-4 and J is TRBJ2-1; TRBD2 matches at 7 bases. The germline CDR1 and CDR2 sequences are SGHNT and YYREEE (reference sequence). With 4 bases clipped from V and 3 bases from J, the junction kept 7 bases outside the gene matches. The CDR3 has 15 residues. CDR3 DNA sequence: TGTGCCAGCAGCCAGGGACCGGGAGGCTACAATGAGCAGTTCTTC. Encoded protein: CASSQGPGGYNEQFF.

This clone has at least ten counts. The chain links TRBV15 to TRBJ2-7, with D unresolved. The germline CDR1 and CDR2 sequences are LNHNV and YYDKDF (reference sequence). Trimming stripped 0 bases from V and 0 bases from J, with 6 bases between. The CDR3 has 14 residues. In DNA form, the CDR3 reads TGTGCCACCAGCAGAGAGGCTAGCTCCTACGAGCAGTACTTC. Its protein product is CATSREASSYEQYF.

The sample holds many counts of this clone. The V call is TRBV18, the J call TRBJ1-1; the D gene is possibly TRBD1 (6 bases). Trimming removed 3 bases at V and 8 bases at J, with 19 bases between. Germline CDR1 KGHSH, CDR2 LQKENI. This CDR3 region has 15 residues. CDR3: CASSPRTALFGEAFF. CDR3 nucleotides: TGTGCCAGCTCACCTAGGACAGCCCTCTTTGGAGAAGCTTTCTTT.

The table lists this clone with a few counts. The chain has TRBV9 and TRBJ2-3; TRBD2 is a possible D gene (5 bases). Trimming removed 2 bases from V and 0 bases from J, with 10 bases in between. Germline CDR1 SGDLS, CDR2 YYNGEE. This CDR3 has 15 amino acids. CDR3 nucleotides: TGTGCCAGCAGCGTGGGTGGACTCAGCACAGATACGCAGTATTTT. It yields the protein CASSVGGLSTDTQYF.